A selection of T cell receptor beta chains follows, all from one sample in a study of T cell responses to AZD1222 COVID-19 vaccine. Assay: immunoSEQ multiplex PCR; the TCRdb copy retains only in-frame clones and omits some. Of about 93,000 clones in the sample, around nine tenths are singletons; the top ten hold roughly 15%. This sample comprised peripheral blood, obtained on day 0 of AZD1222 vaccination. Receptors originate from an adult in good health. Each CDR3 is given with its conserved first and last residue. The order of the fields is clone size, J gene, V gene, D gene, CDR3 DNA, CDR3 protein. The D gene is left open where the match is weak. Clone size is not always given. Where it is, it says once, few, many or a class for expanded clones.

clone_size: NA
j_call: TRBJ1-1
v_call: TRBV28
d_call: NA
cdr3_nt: TGTGCCAGCAGTTCGATGGCATCCCTCGAAGCTTTCTTT
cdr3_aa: CASSSMASLEAFF

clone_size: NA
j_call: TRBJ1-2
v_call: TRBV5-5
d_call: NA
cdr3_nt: TGTGCCAGCAGCTCTCGGAGGACCCTAGGGGACTATGGCTACACCTTC
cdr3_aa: CASSSRRTLGDYGYTF

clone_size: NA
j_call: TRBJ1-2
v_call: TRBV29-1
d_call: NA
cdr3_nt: TGCAGCGTTGACTTGGGGGGAGGGCTGGACTATGGCTACACCTTC
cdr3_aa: CSVDLGGGLDYGYTF

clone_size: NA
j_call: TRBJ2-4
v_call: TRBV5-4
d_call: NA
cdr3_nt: TGTGCCAGCAGCTTGGGGGCTAGAAACATTCAGTACTTC
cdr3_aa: CASSLGARNIQYF

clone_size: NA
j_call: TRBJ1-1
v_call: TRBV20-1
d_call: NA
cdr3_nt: TGCAGTGCTTGGACATCTGAAGCTTTCTTT
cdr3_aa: CSAWTSEAFF

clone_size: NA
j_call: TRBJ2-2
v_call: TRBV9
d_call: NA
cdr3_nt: TGTGCCAGCAGCGTAGAGGTCAGAAACACCGGGGAGCTGTTTTTT
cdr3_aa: CASSVEVRNTGELFF

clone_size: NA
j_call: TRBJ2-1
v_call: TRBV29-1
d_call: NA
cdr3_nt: TGCAGCGTTGGGCGGAAAGACAATGAGCAGTTCTTC
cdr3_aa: CSVGRKDNEQFF

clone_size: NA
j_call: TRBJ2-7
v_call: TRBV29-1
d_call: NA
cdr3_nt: TGCAGCGTTGCTCTAACGGACGAGCAGTACTTC
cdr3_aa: CSVALTDEQYF

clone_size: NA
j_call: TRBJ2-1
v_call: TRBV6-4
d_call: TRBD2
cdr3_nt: TGTGCCAGCAGTGGGCTAGCGGGAGAAAAGAGTGAGCAGTTCTTC
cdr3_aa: CASSGLAGEKSEQFF

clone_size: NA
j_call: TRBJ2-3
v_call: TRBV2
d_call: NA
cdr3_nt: TGTGCCAGCAGTCCGGGGAGTTCGGGCACAGATACGCAGTATTTT
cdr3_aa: CASSPGSSGTDTQYF

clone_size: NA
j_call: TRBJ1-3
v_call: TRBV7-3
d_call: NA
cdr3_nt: TGTGCCAGCAGCCGAAAGTGGGGGAGCTCTGGAAACACCATATATTTT
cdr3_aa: CASSRKWGSSGNTIYF

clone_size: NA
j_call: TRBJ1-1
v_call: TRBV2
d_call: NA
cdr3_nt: TGTGCCAGCAGTGTAACGGGGAACACTGAAGCTTTCTTT
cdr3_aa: CASSVTGNTEAFF

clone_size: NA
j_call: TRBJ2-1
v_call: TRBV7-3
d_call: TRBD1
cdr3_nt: TGTGCCAGCATGCGGACAGGGGGAGGACCCAATGAGCAGTTCTTC
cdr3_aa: CASMRTGGGPNEQFF

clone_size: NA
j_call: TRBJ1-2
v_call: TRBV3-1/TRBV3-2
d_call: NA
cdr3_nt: TGTGCCAGCAGCCAAGGGTTGAAGGGAGGATCCAACTATGGCTACACCTTC
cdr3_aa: CASSQGLKGGSNYGYTF

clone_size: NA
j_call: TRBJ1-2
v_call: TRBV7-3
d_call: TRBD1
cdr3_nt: TGTGCCAGCAGCCCGGGGACAGGGGGCATCTATGGCTACACCTTC
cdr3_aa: CASSPGTGGIYGYTF

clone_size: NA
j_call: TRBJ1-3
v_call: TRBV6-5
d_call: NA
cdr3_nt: TGTGCCACCTCCTGGGGGTCGGGAAACACCATATATTTT
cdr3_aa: CATSWGSGNTIYF

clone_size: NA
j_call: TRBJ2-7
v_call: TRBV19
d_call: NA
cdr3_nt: TGTGCCAGTAGTAACCTACTAGGGAGCGACGAGCAGTACTTC
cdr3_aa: CASSNLLGSDEQYF

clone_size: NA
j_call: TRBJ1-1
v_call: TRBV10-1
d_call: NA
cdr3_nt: TGCGCCAGCAGTGATGGTCCGAACACTGAAGCTTTCTTT
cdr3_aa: CASSDGPNTEAFF

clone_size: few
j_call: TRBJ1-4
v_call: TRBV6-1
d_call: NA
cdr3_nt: TGTGCCAGCAGTGAAGTGGGTCCTGGGTGGGTTGAAAAACTGTTTTTT
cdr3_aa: CASSEVGPGWVEKLFF

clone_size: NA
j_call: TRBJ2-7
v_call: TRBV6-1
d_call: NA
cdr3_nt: TGTGCCAGCAGTATCCCAGGGATTTACGAGCAGTACTTC
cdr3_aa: CASSIPGIYEQYF

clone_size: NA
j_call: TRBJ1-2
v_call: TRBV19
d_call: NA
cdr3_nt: TGTGCCAGTAGTACCGCTTATGTGTCCCCCGAGGGGGGCTACACCTTC
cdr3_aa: CASSTAYVSPEGGYTF

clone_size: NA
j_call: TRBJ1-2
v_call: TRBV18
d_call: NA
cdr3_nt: TGTGCCAGCTCTGCCGGGACATCTAACTATGGCTACACCTTC
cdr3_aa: CASSAGTSNYGYTF

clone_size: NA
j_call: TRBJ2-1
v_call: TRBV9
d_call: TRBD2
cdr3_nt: TGTGCCAGCACTCCCGGGACTAGTTATTTGGCTGAGCAGTTCTTC
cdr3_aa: CASTPGTSYLAEQFF

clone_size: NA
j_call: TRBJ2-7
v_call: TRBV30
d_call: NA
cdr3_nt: TGTGCCTGGAGTGAGAGACCGCGAACCTACGAGCAGTACTTC
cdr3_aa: CAWSERPRTYEQYF

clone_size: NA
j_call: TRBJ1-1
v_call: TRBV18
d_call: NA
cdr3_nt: TGTGCCAGCTCGCGGACCGGTGGGAACACTGAAGCTTTCTTT
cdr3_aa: CASSRTGGNTEAFF

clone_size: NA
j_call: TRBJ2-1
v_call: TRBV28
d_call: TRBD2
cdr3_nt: TGTGCCAGCAGGAAACTAGCGGGAGAAGCTCACAATGAGCAGTTCTTC
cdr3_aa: CASRKLAGEAHNEQFF

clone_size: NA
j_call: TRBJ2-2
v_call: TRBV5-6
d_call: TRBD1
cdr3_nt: TGTGCCAGCAGGACGACAGGGGGCATAGTCGGGGAGCTGTTTTTT
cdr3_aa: CASRTTGGIVGELFF

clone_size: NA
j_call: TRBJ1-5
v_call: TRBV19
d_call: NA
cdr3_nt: TGTGCCAGTAGTCAAGACCGCCAGAGGGCTAGCAATCAGCCCCAGCATTTT
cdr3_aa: CASSQDRQRASNQPQHF

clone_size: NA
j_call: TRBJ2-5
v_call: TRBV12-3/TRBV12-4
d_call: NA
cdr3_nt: TGTGCCAGCGGGAGAGACGTGGAGACCCAGTACTTC
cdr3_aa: CASGRDVETQYF

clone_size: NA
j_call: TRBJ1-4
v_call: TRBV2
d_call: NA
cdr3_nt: TGTGCCAGCAGTGAGTTCCAAACTAATGAAAAACTGTTTTTT
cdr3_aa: CASSEFQTNEKLFF

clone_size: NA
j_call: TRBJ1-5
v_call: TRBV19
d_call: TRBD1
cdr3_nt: TGTGCCAGTAGACGGAGACAGGGGGCCCAGCCCCAGCATTTT
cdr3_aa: CASRRRQGAQPQHF

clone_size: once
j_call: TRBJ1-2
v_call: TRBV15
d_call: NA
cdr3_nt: TGTGCCACCAGCAGAGACAGGGAGTATGGCTACACCTTC
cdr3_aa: CATSRDREYGYTF

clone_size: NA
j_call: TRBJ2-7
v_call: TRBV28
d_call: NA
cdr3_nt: TGTGCCAGCAGGGGCCGCCCCTACGAGCAGTACTTC
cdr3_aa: CASRGRPYEQYF

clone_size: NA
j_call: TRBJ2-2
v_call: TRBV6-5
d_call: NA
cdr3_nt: TGTGCCAGCAGGTCGGGGGTGAACACCGGGGAGCTGTTTTTT
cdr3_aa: CASRSGVNTGELFF

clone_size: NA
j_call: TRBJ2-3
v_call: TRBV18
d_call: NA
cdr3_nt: TGTGCCAGCTCACCTCAGCGGAGCACAGATACGCAGTATTTT
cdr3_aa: CASSPQRSTDTQYF

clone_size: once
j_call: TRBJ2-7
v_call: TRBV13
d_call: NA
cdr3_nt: TGTGCCAGCAGCGGCCGGGACCGGTCCTACGAGCAGTACTTC
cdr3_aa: CASSGRDRSYEQYF

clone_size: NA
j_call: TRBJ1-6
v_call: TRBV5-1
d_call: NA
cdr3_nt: TGCGCCAGCAGCCCGGGGGGGAATTCACCCCTCCACTTT
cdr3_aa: CASSPGGNSPLHF

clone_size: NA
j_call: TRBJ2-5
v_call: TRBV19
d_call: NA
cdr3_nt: TGTGCCAGTAGTATGGGACGTGGACAGCTACAAGAGACCCAGTACTTC
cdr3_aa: CASSMGRGQLQETQYF

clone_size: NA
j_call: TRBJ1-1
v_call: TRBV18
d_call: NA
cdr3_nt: TGTGCCAGCTCACCCACTCAGACCCCCGGGGCCCAGGGCACTGAAGCTTTCTTT
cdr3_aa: CASSPTQTPGAQGTEAFF

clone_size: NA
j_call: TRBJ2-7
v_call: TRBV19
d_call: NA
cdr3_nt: TGTGCCAGTAGTAACCAGGGACTGAAGATCTCCTACGAGCAGTACTTC
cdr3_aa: CASSNQGLKISYEQYF

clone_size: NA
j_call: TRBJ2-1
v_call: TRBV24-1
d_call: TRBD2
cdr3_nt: TGTGCCACCAGTGATTTGAAGGCGGGAGGACCCCCGAGCTCCTACAATGAGCAGTTCTTC
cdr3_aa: CATSDLKAGGPPSSYNEQFF

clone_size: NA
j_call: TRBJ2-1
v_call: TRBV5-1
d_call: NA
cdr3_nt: TGCGCCAGCAGCTTGGGAGAAGGGACTTCTCGAAATGAGCAGTTCTTC
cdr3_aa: CASSLGEGTSRNEQFF

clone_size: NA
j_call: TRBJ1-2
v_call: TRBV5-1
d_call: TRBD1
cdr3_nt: TGCGCCAGCAGCGGACAGGGGGCGGCTAACTATGGCTACACCTTC
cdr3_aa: CASSGQGAANYGYTF

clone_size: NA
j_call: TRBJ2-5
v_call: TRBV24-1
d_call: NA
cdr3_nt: TGTGCCACCAGTGAGCCGAGACTGCCAGAGACCCAGTACTTC
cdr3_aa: CATSEPRLPETQYF

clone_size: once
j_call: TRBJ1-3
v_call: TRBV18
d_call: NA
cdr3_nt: TGTGCCAGCTCACCAGTGCAGGGGAGACCTTTATCTGGAAACACCATATATTTT
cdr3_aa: CASSPVQGRPLSGNTIYF

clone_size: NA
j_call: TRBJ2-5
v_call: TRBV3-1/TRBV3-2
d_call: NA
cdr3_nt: TGTGCCAGCAGCCAAGACCGCGGGCGGGGCCAAGAGACCCAGTACTTC
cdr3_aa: CASSQDRGRGQETQYF

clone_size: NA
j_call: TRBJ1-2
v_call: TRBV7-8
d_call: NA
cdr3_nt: TGTGCCAGCAGCACCAGGACCTCCTTGGAGAATGGCTACACCTTC
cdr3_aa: CASSTRTSLENGYTF

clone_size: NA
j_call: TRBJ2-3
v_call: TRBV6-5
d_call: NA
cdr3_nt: TGTGCCAGCAGTTATCCTCCCGCCCGGGGGACAGATACGCAGTATTTT
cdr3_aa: CASSYPPARGTDTQYF

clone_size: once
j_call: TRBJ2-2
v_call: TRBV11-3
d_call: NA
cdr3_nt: TGTGCCAGCACCCAGGGTGGGGAGCTGTTTTTT
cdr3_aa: CASTQGGELFF

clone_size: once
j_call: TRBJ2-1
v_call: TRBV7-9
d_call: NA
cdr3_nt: TGTGCCAGCAGCTTTCCTCCGGACAATGAGCAGTTCTTC
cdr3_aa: CASSFPPDNEQFF

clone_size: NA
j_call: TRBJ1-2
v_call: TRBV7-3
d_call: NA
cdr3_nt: TGTGCCAGCAGCCTCGGACAGAACTATGGCTACACCTTC
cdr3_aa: CASSLGQNYGYTF